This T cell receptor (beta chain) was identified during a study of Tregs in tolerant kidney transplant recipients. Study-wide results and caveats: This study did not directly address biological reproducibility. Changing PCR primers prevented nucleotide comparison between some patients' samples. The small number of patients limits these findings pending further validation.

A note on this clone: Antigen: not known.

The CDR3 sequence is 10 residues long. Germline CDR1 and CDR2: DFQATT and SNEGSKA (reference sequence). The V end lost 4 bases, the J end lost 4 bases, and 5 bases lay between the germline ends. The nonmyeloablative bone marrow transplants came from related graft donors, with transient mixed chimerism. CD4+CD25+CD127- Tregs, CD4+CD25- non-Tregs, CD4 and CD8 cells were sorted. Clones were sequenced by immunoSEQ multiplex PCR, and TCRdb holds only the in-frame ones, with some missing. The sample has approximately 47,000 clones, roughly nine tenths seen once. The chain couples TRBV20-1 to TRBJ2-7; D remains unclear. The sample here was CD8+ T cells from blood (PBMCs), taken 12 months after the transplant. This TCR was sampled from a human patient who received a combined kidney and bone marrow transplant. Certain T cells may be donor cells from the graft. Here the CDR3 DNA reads TGCAGTGCTAATGCGTACGAGCAGTACTTC. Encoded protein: CSANAYEQYF.